These 15 T cell receptor beta chains were sequenced from one sample in a study of shared clonotypes between healthy human individuals. Sequencing was performed with immunoSEQ multiplex PCR; in TCRdb, only in-frame clones are kept and a portion is missing. The data contain about 1.1 million clones, 70% to 85% of them singletons. Sequences were obtained from memory CD4+ T cells from PBMCs. The subset: CD45RA-negative fraction. The receptors shown here come from a man between 18 and 29 years old in good health. Some clones in this sample may be carry-over from other donors' samples.

This rearrangement joins TRBV19 to TRBJ1-2; D is perhaps TRBD1 (6 bases). Looked up from germline, CDR1 is LNHDA and CDR2 is SQIVND (reference sequence). V dropped 10 bases and J dropped 4 bases, with 13 bases sitting between them. This CDR3 contains 12 residues. The CDR3 DNA sequence: TGTGCCACGAGACAGGATAGCTATGGCTACACCTTC. Its protein product is CATRQDSYGYTF.

Concerning this clone: This same CDR3 is encoded by further DNA sequences in the sample. This chain links TRBV20-1 with TRBJ2-2; D is undetermined. In germline, CDR1 is DFQATT, CDR2 SNEGSKA (reference sequence). V gave up 3 bases and J gave up 5 bases, with 4 bases separating them. This CDR3 comprises 11 residues. The CDR3 reads CSASRTGELFF. DNA of the CDR3: TGCAGTGCTAGCCGAACCGGGGAGCTGTTTTTT.

This chain joins TRBV6-5 and TRBJ1-2, with a weak D call TRBD1 (6 bases). The CDR3 spans 16 residues. Germline CDR1 is MNHEY and CDR2 is SVGAGI. Trimming cost V 0 bases and J 8 bases, with 19 bases left between them. DNA of the CDR3: TGTGCCAGCAGTTACTCGAATCCCACAGGGAAGGGCGGCTACACCTTC. Its translation: CASSYSNPTGKGGYTF.

This chain links TRBV4-2 with TRBJ1-3; perhaps TRBD1 as D (6 bases). Germline values: CDR1 LGHNA, CDR2 YNFKEQ. The V and J ends lost 4 bases and 1 base respectively, with 11 bases between them. The CDR3 sequence is 15 residues long. In nucleotides, the CDR3 is TGTGCCAGCAGCCCGTACAGGGAATCTGGAAACACCATATATTTT. It codes for CASSPYRESGNTIYF.

This rearrangement joins TRBV7-2 to TRBJ2-5, with TRBD2 identical over 10 bases. The length of the CDR3 is 16 residues. Germline V gene data show CDR1 as SGHTA and CDR2 as FQGNSA. The junction had 10 bases not matched to a gene; V was cut back by 4 bases and J by 5 bases. CDR3 in DNA: TGTGCCAGCAGCTCGCTAGCGGGAGCCGGATATGAGACCCAGTACTTC. The encoded protein is CASSSLAGAGYETQYF. Combining the CDR3 with reference TRBV7-2 and TRBJ2-5 gives the whole variable domain GAGVSQSPSNKVTEKGKDVELRCDPISGHTALYWYRQSLGQGLEFLIYFQGNSAPDKSGLPSDRFSAERTGGSVSTLTIQRTQQEDSAVYLCASSSLAGAGYETQYFGPGTRLLVL.

This clone was recorded once. The final CDR3 position lacks the conserved phenylalanine or tryptophan, pointing to a likely read error. The CDR3 nucleotides read TGCGCCAGCAGAGGGTCTACTGGGGGCTACACCCTC. It yields the protein CASRGSTGGYTL. This chain uses TRBV10-1 with TRBJ1-2; D is undetermined. This CDR3 has 12 residues. Per the germline V gene, CDR1 is WNHNN and CDR2 is SYGVQD (reference sequence). Trimming took off 6 bases at V and 8 bases at J, with 13 bases between the two ends.

This clone was detected once. The chain links TRBV29-1 to TRBJ2-7; 7 nucleotides match TRBD2. The J segment lost 0 bases and the V segment lost 6 bases, leaving 8 bases of the junction unmatched. From germline, CDR1 is SQVTM and CDR2 ANQGSEA. The CDR3 runs 14 residues. CDR3 sequence: CSVLLADTSYEQYF. The CDR3 bases are TGCAGCGTCCTCCTAGCGGACACCTCCTACGAGCAGTACTTC.

This chain links TRBV6-5 with TRBJ1-2; D is ambiguous. Deletions cut 5 bases from V and 1 base from J, with 8 bases between. The CDR3 sequence is 13 residues long. Germline V gives CDR1 MNHEY, CDR2 SVGAGI. The chain's CDR3 is CASSRTDNYGYTF. The CDR3 nucleotides read TGTGCCAGCAGTCGGACGGATAACTATGGCTACACCTTC.

The chain has TRBV7-9 and TRBJ1-3; no reliable D call. The length of the CDR3 is 13 residues. CDR1 and CDR2 (germline): SEHNR, FQNEAQ (reference sequence). Between the trimmed V and J ends, which lost 8 bases and 0 bases, there was a span of 8 bases. CDR3 DNA sequence: TGTGCCAGCGCGGTAGACTCTGGAAACACCATATATTTT. Its protein product is CASAVDSGNTIYF.

The chain is built from TRBV15 and TRBJ2-3; TRBD2 matches at 8 bases. V shed 0 bases and J 6 bases; nucleotides not matched to a gene: 5. CDR3 length: 15 residues. Germline V gene data show CDR1 as LNHNV and CDR2 as YYDKDF (reference sequence). The CDR3 loop is CATSRDRASGDTQYF. CDR3 sequence (DNA): TGTGCCACCAGCAGAGATCGGGCTAGCGGGGATACGCAGTATTTT.

This chain joins TRBV5-4 and TRBJ2-2; D not resolved. Germline V gene lookup returns CDR1 SGHNT and CDR2 YYREEE (reference sequence). CDR3 length: 14 residues. Deletions cut 4 bases from V and 5 bases from J, with 12 bases between. CDR3 nucleotides: TGTGCCAGCAGCGTTGAACCGGCTACCGGGGAGCTGTTTTTT. Protein product: CASSVEPATGELFF.

The rearrangement links TRBV19 to TRBJ1-1, with no clear D. V was cut by 1 base and J by 8 bases, with 11 bases left in between. The CDR3 has 13 residues. The germline gives CDR1 LNHDA, CDR2 SQIVND (reference sequence). For the CDR3, the DNA is TGTGCCAGTAGTATAGGTCGTAACGGCGAAGCTTTCTTT. This gives the protein CASSIGRNGEAFF.

The chain carries TRBV9 and TRBJ2-5, with TRBD2 identical over 12 bases. After removal of 3 bases from V and 4 bases from J, the junction contained 4 bases not matched to a gene. The germline V gene encodes CDR1 SGDLS and CDR2 YYNGEE. This CDR3 is 15 amino acids long. The CDR3 nucleotides are TGTGCCAGCAGCGCCGGACTAGCGGGACCAGAGACCCAGTACTTC. Its translation: CASSAGLAGPETQYF. Looking up the rest from reference TRBV9 and TRBJ2-5 gives the full variable domain: DSGVTQTPKHLITATGQRVTLRCSPRSGDLSVYWYQQSLDQGLQFLIQYYNGEERAKGNILERFSAQQFPDLHSELNLSSLELGDSALYFCASSAGLAGPETQYFGPGTRLLVL.

The chain has TRBV28 and TRBJ1-4, with D perhaps matching TRBD1 (6 bases). The CDR3 runs 13 residues. The V and J ends lost 10 bases and 8 bases respectively, with 17 bases between them. From germline, CDR1 is MDHEN and CDR2 SYDVKM. The DNA of the CDR3 is TGTGCCACCCACAGGGCCGGGCGGGAAAAACTGTTTTTT. Residues: CATHRAGREKLFF.

This chain joins TRBV4-1 and TRBJ2-1; the match to TRBD2 covers 11 bases. The J segment lost 5 bases and the V segment lost 2 bases, leaving 8 bases of the junction unmatched. Germline CDR1 MGHRA, CDR2 YSYEKL. This CDR3 contains 17 residues. CDR3 amino acids: CASSQLAGGAGNNEQFF. The CDR3 coding sequence is TGCGCCAGCAGCCAATTAGCGGGAGGGGCTGGGAACAATGAGCAGTTCTTC.